The entry below describes one TCR beta chain. Its antigen specificity is not known. The sample holds no much larger clone one base away, and base qualities are not on file. The source of the sample is a study of T cell repertoires in cytomegalovirus infection (dated by TCRdb to the late 2010s). As for the study more broadly: The peptide stimulations were aimed at well-studied HLA-B-restricted epitopes as well as recently identified HLA-C-restricted CMV epitopes, whose presentation resists viral immunomodulation. Donor HLA type was relevant to the analysis, because carriage of CMV infection together with the matching HLA type was indicated by public TCR beta signatures. The research as a whole found: In the ex vivo response, HLA-C-restricted CMV-specific TCR beta clonotypes were dominant, and in two of eight donors the single most frequent clonotype came from this HLA-C-restricted group. Carriers of CMV infection plus the relevant HLA type were discriminated by the cumulative frequency of public TCR beta family members in the study cohort and in an independent roughly 340-donor cohort.

The intended sense of this specimen's treatment or condition label: in vitro stimulation with specific CMV peptide epitopes to enrich CMV-specific T cells. Data came from an Illumina HiSeq 1500. TCRdb cleaned the public reads at Q25 with fastp, built clones with MiXCR and kept in-frame beta chains. Each CDR3 protein gets just one entry, which takes the most common genes and DNA from the rows behind it. The sample contains roughly 990,000 distinct CDR3 sequences, roughly 30% of them found a single time. The top ten constitute over 13% of the sample. This TCR was sampled from a human donor in good health (CMV status not recorded). Some clones in this sample may be carry-over from other donors' samples. Sample: cultured CD8+ T cells from PBMCs, taken from culture after CMV antigen stimulation.

The DNA is TGTGCCAGCAGCGTAGCGCCAGGGCCCCCCTACAATGAGCAGTTCTTC. It is translated as CASSVAPGPPYNEQFF. The V and J genes are TRBV9 and TRBJ2-1; a tentative D match to TRBD1 spans 5 bases. The V and J ends are trimmed by 0 bases and 2 bases, leaving 12 bases between them. From cysteine to phenylalanine, the CDR3 is 16 amino acids long. Here the CDR3 DNA is all that survives: 48 bases in frame from base 1. The germline V gene gives CDR1 as SGDLS and CDR2 as YYNGEE.